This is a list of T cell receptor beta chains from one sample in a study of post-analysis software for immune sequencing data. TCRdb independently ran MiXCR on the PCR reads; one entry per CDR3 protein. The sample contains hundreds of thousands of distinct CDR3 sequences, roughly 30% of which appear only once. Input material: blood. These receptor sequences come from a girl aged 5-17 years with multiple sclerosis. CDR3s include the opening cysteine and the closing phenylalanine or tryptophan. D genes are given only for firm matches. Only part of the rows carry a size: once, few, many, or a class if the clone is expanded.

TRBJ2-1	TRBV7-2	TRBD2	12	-	TGTGCCAGCAGCTTACTAGCGGGAGTACAGTTCTTC	CASSLLAGVQFF
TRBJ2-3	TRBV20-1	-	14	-	TGCAGTGCTAGAGATCAGGGGTGGGCAGATACGCAGTATTTT	CSARDQGWADTQYF
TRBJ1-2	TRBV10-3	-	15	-	TGTGCCATCAGTGACTCCAGGGGTGCAGGCTCCTTCTACACCTTC	CAISDSRGAGSFYTF
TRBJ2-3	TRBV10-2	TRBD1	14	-	TGCGCCAGCAGAAGGACAGGGGCGACAGATACGCGGTATTTT	CASRRTGATDTRYF
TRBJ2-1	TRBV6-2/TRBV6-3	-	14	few	TGTGCCAGCATTGACCCAAGCTCCTACAATGAGCAGTTCTTC	CASIDPSSYNEQFF
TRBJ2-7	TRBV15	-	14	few	TGTGCCACCAGCAGAGACTTACAGGGTGGCGAGCAGTACTTC	CATSRDLQGGEQYF
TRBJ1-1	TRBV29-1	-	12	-	TGCAGCCTGTCCGAGGGGAACACTGAAGCTTTCTTT	CSLSEGNTEAFF
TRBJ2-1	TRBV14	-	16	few	TGTGCCAGCAGCCATTACGGGACTTCCCGGGCCAATGAGCAGTTCTTC	CASSHYGTSRANEQFF
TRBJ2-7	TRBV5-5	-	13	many	TGTGCCAGCAGCTTGGGATATTTGGGACAGCAGTACTTC	CASSLGYLGQQYF
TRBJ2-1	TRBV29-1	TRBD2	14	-	TGCAGCGTCAAGAGAGGACTAGCGGACAATGAGCAGTTCTTC	CSVKRGLADNEQFF
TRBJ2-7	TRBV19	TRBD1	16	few	TGTGCCAGTAGTCCCCACCGGGACAGGCGCTCCTACGAGCAGTACTTC	CASSPHRDRRSYEQYF
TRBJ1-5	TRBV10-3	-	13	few	TGTGCCATCAGCCGGGAAAGCAATCAGCCCCAGCATTTT	CAISRESNQPQHF
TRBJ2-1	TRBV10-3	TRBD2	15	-	TGTGCCACCCGGACTAGCGGGAGCTCCTACAATGAGCAGTTCTTC	CATRTSGSSYNEQFF
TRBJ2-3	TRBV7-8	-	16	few	TGTGCCAGCAGCTTAGACTCCCCGGGAGGCACAGATACGCAGTATTTT	CASSLDSPGGTDTQYF
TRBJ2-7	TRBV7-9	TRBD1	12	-	TGTGCCAGCATGACAGGGATCTACGAGCAGTACTTC	CASMTGIYEQYF
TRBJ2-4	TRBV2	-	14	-	TGTGCCAGCAGTGCCTTGTCGGGGAGGAACATTCAGTACTTC	CASSALSGRNIQYF
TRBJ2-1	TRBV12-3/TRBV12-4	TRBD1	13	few	TGTGCCAGCAGTTCCCAGGGGGCTCGAGAGCAGTTCTTC	CASSSQGAREQFF
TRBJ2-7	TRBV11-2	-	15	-	TGTGCCAGCAGCACACCGTTGACTAGTTCGGGCGAGCAGTACTTC	CASSTPLTSSGEQYF
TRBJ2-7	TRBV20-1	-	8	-	TGCAGTGCTGGCAAGGGGTACTTC	CSAGKGYF
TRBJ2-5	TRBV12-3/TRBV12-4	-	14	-	TGTACCAGCAGTTTAAGGTCGAGAGGACAGACCCAGTACTTC	CTSSLRSRGQTQYF
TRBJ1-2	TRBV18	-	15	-	TGTGCCAGCTCACCCGAGGACGGGCCCGGCTATGGCTACACCTTC	CASSPEDGPGYGYTF
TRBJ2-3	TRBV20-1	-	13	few	TGCAGTGCTAGCCTACCGGGACCTCGCACGCAGTATTTT	CSASLPGPRTQYF
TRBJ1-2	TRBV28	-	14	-	TGTGCCAGTAGGGTCTTGGTCCCTAACTATGGCTACACCTTC	CASRVLVPNYGYTF
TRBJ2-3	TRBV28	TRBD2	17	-	TGTGCCAGCAGAGAGAGAAGCCGGGCTAGCGGGACAGATGCGCAGTATTTT	CASRERSRASGTDAQYF
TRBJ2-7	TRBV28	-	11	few	TGTGCCAGCACCCGCTCCTACGAGCAGTACTTC	CASTRSYEQYF
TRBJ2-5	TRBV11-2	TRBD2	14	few	TGTGCCAGCAGCGCCCCCGGGACTAGAGAGACCCAGTACTTC	CASSAPGTRETQYF
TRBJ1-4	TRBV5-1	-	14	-	TGCGCCAGCAGCTTGGGGTCCGAGGAGGAAAAACTGTTTTTT	CASSLGSEEEKLFF
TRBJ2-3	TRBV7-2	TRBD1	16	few	TGTGCCAGCAGCCCACGGACAGGGGTTTTTACAGATACGCAGTATTTT	CASSPRTGVFTDTQYF
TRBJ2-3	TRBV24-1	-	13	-	TGTGCCACCAGTAGGTTCGGCACAGATACGCAGTATTTT	CATSRFGTDTQYF
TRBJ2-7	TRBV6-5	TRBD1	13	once	TGTGCCACCAGACAGGGTCGGTCGGACGAGCAGTACTTC	CATRQGRSDEQYF
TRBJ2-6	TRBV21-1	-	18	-	TGTGCCAGCAGCGGCGATAAAGGCAGGGTCTCCGGGGCCAACGTCCTGACTTTC	CASSGDKGRVSGANVLTF
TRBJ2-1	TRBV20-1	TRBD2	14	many	TGCGGGATCTCTAGCGGATTCTCCTACAATGAGCAGTTCTTC	CGISSGFSYNEQFF
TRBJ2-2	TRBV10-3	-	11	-	TGTGCCATCAGTTATTCCGGGGAGCTGTTTTTT	CAISYSGELFF
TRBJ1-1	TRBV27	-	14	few	TGTGCCAGCAGTACCCCGGGAATGAACACTGAAGCTTTCTTT	CASSTPGMNTEAFF
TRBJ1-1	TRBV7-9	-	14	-	TGTGCCAGCAGCTTAGCAAACTCGGGCACTGAAGCTTTCTTT	CASSLANSGTEAFF
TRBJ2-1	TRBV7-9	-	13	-	TGTGCCAGCAGTTTCGGGCACCAAGAGACCCAGTTCTTC	CASSFGHQETQFF
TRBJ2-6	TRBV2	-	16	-	TGTGCCAGCAGAGGCCGCAAACCCTCTGGGGCCAACGTCCTGACTTTC	CASRGRKPSGANVLTF